The T cell receptor (beta chain) under discussion was sequenced for a study of OX40 agonist ivuxolimab in advanced cancers. The overall study: Two cutaneous melanoma patients and one hepatocellular carcinoma patient, three in all, had partial responses.

The method was immunoSEQ multiplex PCR; TCRdb's version includes in-frame clones alone and lacks a portion of them. The data show approximately 60,000 clones, around 81% seen once. Germline-derived CDR1 and CDR2 are MNHNY and SVGAGI (reference sequence). The V end lost 3 bases, the J end lost 0 bases, and 11 bases lay between the germline ends. The CDR3 contains 15 residues. The chain couples TRBV6-6 to TRBJ1-1; weak D call: TRBD1 (6 bases). The specimen comprised CD4+ or CD8+ T cells sorted from blood, sampled in a trial of the OX40 agonist ivuxolimab. The TCR was taken from an adult with an advanced solid tumor such as melanoma, head and neck, liver or kidney cancer. The CDR3 nucleotides are TGTGCCAGCAGTTATGGGGAGGGGGTGAACACTGAAGCTTTCTTT. This translates into CASSYGEGVNTEAFF.